Given below is one T cell receptor (beta chain) in context. Its target is not known. The length of the CDR3 is 15 residues. Germline V gene sequence: CDR1 MGHDK, CDR2 SYGVNS. V was pared by 5 bases and J by 2 bases, with 13 bases between. Antigen-specific CD4+ T cells were expanded with viral peptide pools in the ViraFEST assay before sequencing. Cells that had been cultured for approximately ten days were the source of isolated CD4+ T cells. Nucleocapsid antibodies stayed negative before and after vaccination, showing no earlier SARS-CoV-2 infection. IL-2 at roughly 9.7 IU/ml and peptides at around 9.1 ug/ml were added to cultured PBMC, around 2 million per well. At days 3 and 7, half of the medium was exchanged for IL-2 medium. Repertoires were generated with immunoSEQ multiplex PCR, while TCRdb's copy carries only in-frame clones and drops some. Of under 30,000 clones listed, roughly 68% are singletons.

This sample stems from a study of vaccination effects on CD4 cells after COVID-19. Study-level results: By a late point after vaccination, infection- and vaccine-induced clones had shrunk markedly through clonal contraction.

This chain connects TRBV25-1 to TRBJ1-3; D gene ambiguous. The origin of this receptor is a human donor who received a COVID-19 vaccine. The sample was CD4+ T cells from PBMCs cultured with HCoV-NL63 spike peptides, taken before COVID-19 vaccination. The CDR3 sequence: CASSPGLRPGNTIYF. CDR3 sequence (DNA): TGTGCCAGCAGTCCGGGCCTAAGGCCTGGAAACACCATATATTTT. Filled out from reference TRBV25-1 and TRBJ1-3, the complete variable domain reads EADIYQTPRYLVIGTGKKITLECSQTMGHDKMYWYQQDPGMELHLIHYSYGVNSTEKGDLSSESTVSRIRTEHFPLTLESARPSHTSQYLCASSPGLRPGNTIYFGEGSWLTVV.